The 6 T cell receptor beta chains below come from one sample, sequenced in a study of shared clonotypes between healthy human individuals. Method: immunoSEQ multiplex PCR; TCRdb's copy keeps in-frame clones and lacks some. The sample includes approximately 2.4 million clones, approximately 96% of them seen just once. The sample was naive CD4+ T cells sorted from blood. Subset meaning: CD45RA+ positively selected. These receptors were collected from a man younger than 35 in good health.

CDR3 residues: CASSQGAGAGQETQYF. The CDR3 nucleotides read TGTGCCAGCAGCCAAGGTGCGGGGGCAGGGCAAGAGACCCAGTACTTC. The V call is TRBV4-2, the J call TRBJ2-5; TRBD2 might be the D (7 bases). The CDR3 runs to 16 residues. The V gene's germline CDR1 is LGHNA and CDR2 YNFKEQ. The V end was cut by 1 base, the J end by 2 bases, with 14 bases between.

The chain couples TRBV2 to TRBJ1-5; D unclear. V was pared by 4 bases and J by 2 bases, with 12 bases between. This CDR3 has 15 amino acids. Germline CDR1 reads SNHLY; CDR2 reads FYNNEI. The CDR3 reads CASSVSPNGNQPQHF. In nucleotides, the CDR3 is TGTGCCAGCAGTGTTTCGCCCAATGGCAATCAGCCCCAGCATTTT.

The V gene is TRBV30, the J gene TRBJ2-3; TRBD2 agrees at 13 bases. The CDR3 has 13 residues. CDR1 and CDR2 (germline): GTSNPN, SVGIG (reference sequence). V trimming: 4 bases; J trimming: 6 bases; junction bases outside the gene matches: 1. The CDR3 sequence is CAWKTSGRDTQYF. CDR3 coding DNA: TGTGCCTGGAAGACTAGCGGGAGGGATACGCAGTATTTT.

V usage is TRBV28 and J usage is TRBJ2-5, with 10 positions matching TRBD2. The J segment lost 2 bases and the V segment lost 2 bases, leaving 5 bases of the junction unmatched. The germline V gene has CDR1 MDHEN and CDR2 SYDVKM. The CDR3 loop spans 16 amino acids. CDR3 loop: CASSLLAGASQETQYF. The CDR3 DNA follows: TGTGCCAGCAGTTTACTAGCGGGAGCTTCACAAGAGACCCAGTACTTC.

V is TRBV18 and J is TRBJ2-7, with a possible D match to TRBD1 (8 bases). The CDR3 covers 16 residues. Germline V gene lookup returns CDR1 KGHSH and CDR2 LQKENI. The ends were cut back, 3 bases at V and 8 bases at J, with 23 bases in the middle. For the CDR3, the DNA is TGTGCCAGCTCACCTACCCCTAGCGGACAGGGTCAAAAGCAGTACTTC. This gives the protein CASSPTPSGQGQKQYF.

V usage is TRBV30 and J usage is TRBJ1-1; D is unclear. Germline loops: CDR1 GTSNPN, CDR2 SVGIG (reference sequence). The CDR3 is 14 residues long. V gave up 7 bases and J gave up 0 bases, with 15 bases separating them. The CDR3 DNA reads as TGTGCCTCAACCATGGGCACCTTGAACACTGAAGCTTTCTTT. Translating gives CASTMGTLNTEAFF. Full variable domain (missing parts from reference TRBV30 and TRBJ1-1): SQTIHQWPATLVQPVGSPLSLECTVEGTSNPNLYWYRQAAGRGLQLLFYSVGIGQISSEVPQNLSASRPQDRQFILSSKKLLLSDSGFYLCASTMGTLNTEAFFGQGTRLTVV.